The entry that follows covers one T cell receptor beta chain sequence. This record belongs to a study of T cells after yellow fever vaccination. The V and J ends lost 3 bases and 1 base respectively, with 7 bases between them. This CDR3 is 15 amino acids long. Template-switching 5'RACE yielded the TCR cDNA; a universal primer site and UMIs were added in the process. TCRdb ran MiXCR on the 5' RACE reads and lists one entry per CDR3 protein. The top ten hold 20% to 25% of the sample, which has 250,000 to 400,000 distinct CDR3 sequences, over 4% seen once. The chain combines TRBV12-3 or TRBV12-4 with TRBJ2-6; D is uncertain. This receptor was identified in a man aged 18 to 29 who received the YFV17D yellow fever vaccine. Sequenced here: PBMCs, sampled 5 days after the yellow fever booster vaccination. In nucleotides, the CDR3 is TGTGCCAGCAGTTTCCGTGAATCTGGGGCCAACGTCCTGACTTTC. Amino acids: CASSFRESGANVLTF.